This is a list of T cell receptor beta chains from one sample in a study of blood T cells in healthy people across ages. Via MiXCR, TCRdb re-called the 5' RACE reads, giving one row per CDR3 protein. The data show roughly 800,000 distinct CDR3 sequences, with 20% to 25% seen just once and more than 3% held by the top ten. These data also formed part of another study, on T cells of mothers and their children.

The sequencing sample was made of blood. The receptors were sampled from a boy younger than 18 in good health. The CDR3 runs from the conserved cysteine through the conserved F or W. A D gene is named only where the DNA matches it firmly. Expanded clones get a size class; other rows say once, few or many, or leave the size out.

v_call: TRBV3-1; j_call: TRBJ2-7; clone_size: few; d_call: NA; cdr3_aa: CASGYSSSYEQYF; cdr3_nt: TGTGCCAGCGGGTACAGTTCCTCCTACGAGCAGTACTTC
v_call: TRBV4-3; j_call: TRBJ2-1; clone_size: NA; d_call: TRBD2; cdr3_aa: CASSQSFGLVGYNEQFF; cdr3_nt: TGCGCCAGCAGCCAAAGCTTCGGACTAGTGGGTTACAATGAGCAGTTCTTC
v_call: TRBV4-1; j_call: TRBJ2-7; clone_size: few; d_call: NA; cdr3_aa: CASSQPPDEQYF; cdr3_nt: TGCGCCAGCAGCCAGCCTCCTGACGAGCAGTACTTC
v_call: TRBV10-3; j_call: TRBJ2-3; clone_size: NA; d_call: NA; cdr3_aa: CAISALESRSDTQYF; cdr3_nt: TGTGCCATCAGCGCACTAGAGTCCCGTTCAGATACGCAGTATTTT
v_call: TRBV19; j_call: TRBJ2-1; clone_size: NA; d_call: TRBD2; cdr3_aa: CASSTPGLGENEQFF; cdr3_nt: TGTGCCAGTAGTACTCCGGGACTAGGAGAGAATGAGCAGTTCTTC
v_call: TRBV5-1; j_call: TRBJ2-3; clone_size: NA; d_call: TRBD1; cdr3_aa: CASMPGGATDTQYF; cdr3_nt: TGCGCCAGCATGCCAGGGGGCGCGACAGATACGCAGTATTTT
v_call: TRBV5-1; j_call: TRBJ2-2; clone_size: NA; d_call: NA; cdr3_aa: CASSLWDNTGELFF; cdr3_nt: TGCGCCAGCAGCTTGTGGGATAACACCGGGGAGCTGTTTTTT
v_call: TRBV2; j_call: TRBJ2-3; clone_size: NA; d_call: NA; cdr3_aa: CASRRQTSSTDTQYF; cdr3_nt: TGTGCCAGCCGTCGTCAGACTTCTAGCACAGATACGCAGTATTTT
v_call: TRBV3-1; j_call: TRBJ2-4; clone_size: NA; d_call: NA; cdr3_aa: CASSQDYPENIQYF; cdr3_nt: TGTGCCAGCAGCCAAGATTACCCAGAAAACATTCAGTACTTC
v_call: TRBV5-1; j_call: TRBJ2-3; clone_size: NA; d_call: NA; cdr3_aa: CASSLVGGAGTDTQYF; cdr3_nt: TGCGCCAGCAGCTTGGTTGGGGGAGCGGGCACAGATACGCAGTATTTT
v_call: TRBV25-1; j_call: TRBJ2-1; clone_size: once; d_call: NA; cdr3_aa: CASSDPLQETTYNEQFF; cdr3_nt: TGTGCCAGCAGTGATCCCCTACAGGAGACAACCTACAATGAGCAGTTCTTC
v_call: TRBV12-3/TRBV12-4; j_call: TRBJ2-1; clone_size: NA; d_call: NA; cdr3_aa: CASSWGGPYNEQFF; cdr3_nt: TGTGCCAGCAGTTGGGGGGGGCCCTACAATGAGCAGTTCTTC